This section outlines one T cell receptor (beta chain) sequence together with its context. Until they underwent thyroid surgery, no patient had received any treatment. The data are from a study of metastatic and nonmetastatic thyroid tumors. Across the study: Repertoire data that came from the blood and tumor or nodule tissue of malignant and benign thyroid patients were compared.

V shed 5 bases and J shed 6 bases, with 10 bases lying between them. In germline, CDR1 is GTSNPN, CDR2 SVGIG (reference sequence). CDR3 length equals 12 residues. Original data processing: Across clinicopathological groups, CDR3 differences served as the basis for building a distant-metastasis classifier for papillary thyroid cancer. TCRdb ran MiXCR on the PCR reads. The authors' filters were not applied to this entry. The data show about 93,000 clones, roughly 12% seen once. The chain recombines TRBV30 with TRBJ2-2; D perhaps matches TRBD2 (5 bases). This receptor was taken from a female donor with papillary thyroid cancer or a benign thyroid nodule (not recorded which). Some clones in this sample may be carry-over from other donors' samples. The specimen was blood. This CDR3 reads CAWGGPPGELFF. The CDR3 DNA reads as TGTGCCTGGGGCGGGCCTCCCGGGGAGCTGTTTTTT.